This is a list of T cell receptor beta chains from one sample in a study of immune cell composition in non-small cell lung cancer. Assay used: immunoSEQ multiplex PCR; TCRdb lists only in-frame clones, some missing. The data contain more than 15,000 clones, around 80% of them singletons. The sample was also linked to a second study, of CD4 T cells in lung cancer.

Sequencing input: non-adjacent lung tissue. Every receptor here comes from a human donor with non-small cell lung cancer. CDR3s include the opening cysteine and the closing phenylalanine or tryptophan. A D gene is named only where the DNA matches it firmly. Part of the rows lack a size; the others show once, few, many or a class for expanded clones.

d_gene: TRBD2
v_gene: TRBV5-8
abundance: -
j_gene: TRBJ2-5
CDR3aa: CASSFWGGKETQYF
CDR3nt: TGTGCCAGCAGCTTCTGGGGGGGAAAAGAGACCCAGTACTTC

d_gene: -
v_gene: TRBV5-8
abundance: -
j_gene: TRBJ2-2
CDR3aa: CASSLVGLPITGELFF
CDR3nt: TGTGCCAGCAGCTTAGTGGGACTTCCCATCACCGGGGAGCTGTTTTTT

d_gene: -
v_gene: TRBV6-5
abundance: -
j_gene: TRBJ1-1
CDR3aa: CASRSEAFF
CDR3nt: TGTGCCAGCAGGTCTGAAGCTTTCTTT

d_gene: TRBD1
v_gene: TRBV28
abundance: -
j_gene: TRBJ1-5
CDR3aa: CASSLTLGTGNQPQHF
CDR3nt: TGTGCCAGCAGTTTAACACTCGGGACAGGGAATCAGCCCCAGCATTTT

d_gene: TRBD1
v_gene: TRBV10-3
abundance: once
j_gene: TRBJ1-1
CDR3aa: CAISESTGGNTEAFF
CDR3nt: TGTGCCATCAGTGAGTCAACAGGGGGGAACACTGAAGCTTTCTTT

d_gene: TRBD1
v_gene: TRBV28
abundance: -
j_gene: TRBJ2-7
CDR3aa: CASSPGQGSYEQYF
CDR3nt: TGTGCCAGCAGTCCGGGACAGGGATCCTACGAGCAGTACTTC

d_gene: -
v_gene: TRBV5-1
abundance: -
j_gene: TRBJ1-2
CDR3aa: CASSIGTAYGYTF
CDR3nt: TGCGCCAGCAGCATCGGGACGGCCTATGGCTACACCTTC

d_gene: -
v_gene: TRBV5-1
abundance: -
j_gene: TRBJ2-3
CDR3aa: CASSLDASTDTQYF
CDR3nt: TGCGCCAGCAGCTTGGACGCCAGCACAGATACGCAGTATTTT

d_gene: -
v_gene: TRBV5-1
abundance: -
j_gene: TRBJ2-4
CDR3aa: CASSLEGGTLAKNIQYF
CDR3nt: TGCGCCAGCAGCCTGGAGGGGGGTACTCTAGCCAAAAACATTCAGTACTTC

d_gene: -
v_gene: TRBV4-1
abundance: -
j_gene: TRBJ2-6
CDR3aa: CASSASMGNSGANVLTF
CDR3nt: TGCGCCAGCAGCGCATCTATGGGAAACTCTGGGGCCAACGTCCTGACTTTC

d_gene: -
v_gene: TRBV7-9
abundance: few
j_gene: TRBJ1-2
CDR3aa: CASSYTGTAYGYTF
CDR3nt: TGTGCCAGCAGTTATACCGGGACGGCCTATGGCTACACCTTC

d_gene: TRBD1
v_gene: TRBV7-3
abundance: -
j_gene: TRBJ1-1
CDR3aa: CASSTTGPNTEAFF
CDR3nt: TGTGCCAGCAGCACGACAGGGCCGAACACTGAAGCTTTCTTT

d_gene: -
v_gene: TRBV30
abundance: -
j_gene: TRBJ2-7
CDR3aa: CASIGAYEQYF
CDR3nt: TGTGCTTCGATAGGCGCCTACGAGCAGTACTTC

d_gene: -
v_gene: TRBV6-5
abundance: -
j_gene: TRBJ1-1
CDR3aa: CASSYGGRNFEAFF
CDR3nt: TGTGCCAGCAGTTATGGAGGGAGGAATTTTGAAGCTTTCTTT